The 15 T cell receptor beta chains listed next were all sequenced from one sample in a study of blood T cell repertoires in COVID-19. TCRdb's table, derived via immunoSEQ multiplex PCR, lists solely in-frame clones and lacks some. Found here are approximately 250,000 clones, 86% of them singletons; the top ten hold less than 15%. Source material: peripheral blood. All receptors come from a woman in her 70s with COVID-19, enrolled during active disease.

The chain uses TRBV5-8 and TRBJ2-7; 13 bases fit TRBD2. The CDR3 consists of 15 residues. Germline CDR1 SGHTS, CDR2 YDEGEE. Unmatched junction bases numbered 6, after V lost 7 bases and J lost 2 bases. CDR3: CASPGTSGATYEQYF. The CDR3 region has the DNA TGTGCCAGCCCCGGGACTAGCGGGGCTACCTACGAGCAGTACTTC.

This clone was detected ten times or more. CDR3 sequence reads: CASKVSGNYEQYF. The CDR3 DNA reads TGTGCCAGCAAGGTTTCGGGGAACTACGAGCAGTACTTC. The chain employs TRBV28 and TRBJ2-7; TRBD2 might be the D (5 bases). The CDR3 contains 13 residues. Trimming left V 7 bases short and J 3 bases short, with 13 bases between. Germline V CDR1 and CDR2: MDHEN, SYDVKM.

The rearrangement joins TRBV18 to TRBJ1-2; D not resolved. This CDR3 region has 14 residues. V lost 4 bases, J lost 4 bases, and 13 bases lay in between. Germline values: CDR1 KGHSH, CDR2 LQKENI. The CDR3 is CASSLIREAYGYTF. As DNA, the CDR3 is TGTGCCAGCTCACTCATAAGGGAGGCCTATGGCTACACCTTC.

J is TRBJ1-1 and V is TRBV28; a weak D match, TRBD1 (6 bases). This CDR3 has 14 amino acids. Trimming stripped 5 bases from V and 0 bases from J, with 10 bases between. Germline V gene sequence: CDR1 MDHEN, CDR2 SYDVKM. CDR3 coding DNA: TGTGCCAGCAGTCCCGCAGGGGTGAACACTGAAGCTTTCTTT. The encoded protein is CASSPAGVNTEAFF.

The chain carries TRBV11-2 and TRBJ2-1; D is possibly TRBD1 (5 bases). The germline gives CDR1 SGHAT, CDR2 FQNNGV. The CDR3 is 12 residues long. V gave up 1 base and J gave up 10 bases, with 8 bases separating them. The chain's CDR3 is CASSLGGLEQFF. In nucleotides, the CDR3 is TGTGCCAGCAGCTTAGGGGGCCTCGAGCAGTTCTTC.

V is TRBV14 and J is TRBJ2-7; 7 bases match TRBD2. Germline-derived CDR1 and CDR2 are SGHDN and FVKESK. CDR3 length: 16 amino acids. The V and J ends lost 1 base and 3 bases, in that order; junction bases with no gene match: 9. CDR3 sequence: CASSQGSPGRGYEQYF. The CDR3 region has the DNA TGTGCCAGCAGCCAAGGCTCCCCGGGGAGGGGCTACGAGCAGTACTTC.

The V and J genes are TRBV24-1 and TRBJ2-1; 13 bases line up with TRBD2. The J segment lost 4 bases and the V segment lost 3 bases, leaving 2 bases of the junction unmatched. CDR1 is KGHDR and CDR2 is SFDVKD in the germline V gene. The CDR3 consists of 16 residues. Written as DNA, the CDR3 is TGTGCCACCAGTGATACTAGCGGGGGGGCTTACAATGAGCAGTTCTTC. Its protein product is CATSDTSGGAYNEQFF.

The chain uses TRBV2 and TRBJ2-2; TRBD1 matches at 8 bases. CDR1 is SNHLY and CDR2 is FYNNEI in the germline V gene. The CDR3 totals 14 residues. V lost 6 bases, J lost 7 bases, and 7 bases stayed unmatched. The CDR3 sequence is CASRWQGAGGELFF. The CDR3 DNA sequence: TGTGCCAGCAGATGGCAGGGGGCTGGCGGGGAGCTGTTTTTT.

The chain uses TRBV28 and TRBJ1-4, with 10 bases lining up with TRBD1. The V gene's germline CDR1 is MDHEN and CDR2 SYDVKM. The CDR3 runs to 13 residues. The CDR3 sequence: CVCGDRGHEKLFF. In DNA, the CDR3 is TGTGTGTGTGGGGACAGGGGCCATGAAAAACTGTTTTTT.

V and J are TRBV4-2 and TRBJ1-6; no firm D call. This CDR3 has 15 residues. Trimming stripped 4 bases from V and 3 bases from J, with 10 bases between. Germline V gene data show CDR1 as LGHNA and CDR2 as YNFKEQ. The DNA for the CDR3 is TGTGCCAGCAGCCGGGAGAGGGACTATAATTCACCCCTCCACTTT. Its protein is CASSRERDYNSPLHF.

V gene TRBV9 combines with J gene TRBJ2-3; tentative D call: TRBD2 (7 bases). V was trimmed by 0 bases and J by 2 bases, leaving 13 bases between them. The germline V gene encodes CDR1 SGDLS and CDR2 YYNGEE. CDR3 size: 16 residues. CDR3 bases: TGTGCCAGCAGCGTAGCCATCGGGGGGCCCACAGATACGCAGTATTTT. This gives the protein CASSVAIGGPTDTQYF.

The V and J genes are TRBV7-2 and TRBJ2-7; TRBD2 matches at 8 bases. Germline V CDR1 and CDR2: SGHTA, FQGNSA. The CDR3 consists of 16 residues. Germline trimming cut 4 bases from V and 0 bases from J; bases unmatched to any gene: 8. The CDR3 region has the DNA TGTGCCAGCAGCTCCCGGGGGGGGCTCCCCTCCTACGAGCAGTACTTC. Amino acid sequence: CASSSRGGLPSYEQYF.

The CDR3 DNA reads as TGTGCCAGCAGGGTACAGGGGGCATGGACTGAAGCTTTCTTT. This encodes CASRVQGAWTEAFF. The chain is built from TRBV6-5 and TRBJ1-1; 9 bases map to TRBD1. V was clipped by 6 bases and J by 5 bases; unmatched bases: 7. The germline V gene encodes CDR1 MNHEY and CDR2 SVGAGI. CDR3 length: 14 residues.

The V and J genes are TRBV28 and TRBJ1-1; the match to TRBD1 covers 8 bases. The CDR3 runs to 15 residues. In germline, CDR1 is MDHEN, CDR2 SYDVKM. V dropped 6 bases and J dropped 5; count of bases not matched to a gene: 11. CDR3 DNA sequence: TGTGCCAGCAGCTCCAGGGGGCGAGTAGGAACTGAAGCTTTCTTT. Translation: CASSSRGRVGTEAFF.

CDR3: CASWSGGYNEQFF. The CDR3, as DNA: TGTGCCAGCTGGAGCGGGGGGTACAATGAGCAGTTCTTC. The chain uses TRBV2 and TRBJ2-1, with 9 bases fitting TRBD2. This CDR3 contains 13 residues. The germline CDR1 and CDR2 sequences are SNHLY and FYNNEI. The V and J ends lost 8 bases and 4 bases, in that order; junction bases with no gene match: 3.